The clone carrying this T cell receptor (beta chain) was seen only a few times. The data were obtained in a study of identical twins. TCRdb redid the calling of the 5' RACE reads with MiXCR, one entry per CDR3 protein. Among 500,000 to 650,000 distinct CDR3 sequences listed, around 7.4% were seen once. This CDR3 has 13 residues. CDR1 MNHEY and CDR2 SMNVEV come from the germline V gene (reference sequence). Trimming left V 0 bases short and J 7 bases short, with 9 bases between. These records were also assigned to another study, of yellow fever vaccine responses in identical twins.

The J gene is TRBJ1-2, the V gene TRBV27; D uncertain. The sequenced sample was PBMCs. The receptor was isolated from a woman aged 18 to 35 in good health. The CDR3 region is CASSLSSASGYTF. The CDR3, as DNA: TGTGCCAGCAGTTTATCTTCGGCCAGTGGCTACACCTTC.